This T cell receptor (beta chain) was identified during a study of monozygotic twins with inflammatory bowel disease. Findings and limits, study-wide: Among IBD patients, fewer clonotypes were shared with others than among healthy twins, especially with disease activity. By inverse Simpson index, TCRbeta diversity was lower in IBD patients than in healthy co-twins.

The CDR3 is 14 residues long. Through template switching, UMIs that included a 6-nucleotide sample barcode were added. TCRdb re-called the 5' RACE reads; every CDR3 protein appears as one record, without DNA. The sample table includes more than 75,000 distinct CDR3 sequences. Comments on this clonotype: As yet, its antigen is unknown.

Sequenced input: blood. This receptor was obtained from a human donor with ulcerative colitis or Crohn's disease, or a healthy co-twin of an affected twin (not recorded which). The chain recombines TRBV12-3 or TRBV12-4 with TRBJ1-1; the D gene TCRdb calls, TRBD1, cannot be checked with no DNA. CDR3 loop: CASSFTGGITEAFF.